This T cell receptor beta chain comes out of a study of blood T cells in healthy people across ages. CDR3 length: 11 amino acids. V was shortened by 4 bases and J by 8 bases, with 8 bases between the two germline ends. The table lists this clonotype with many counts. A second PCR of 7 to 11 cycles used a sample-barcoded 5' primer and a J-beta primer mix. TCRdb reprocessed the 5' RACE reads with MiXCR, giving one entry per CDR3 protein. Here the sample spans about 400,000 distinct CDR3 sequences, 45% to 60% being singletons. The rearrangement links TRBV12-3 or TRBV12-4 to TRBJ1-2; D is undetermined. This TCR derives from a man aged 55 to 70 in good health. Sequenced: blood. Here the CDR3 reads CASSSLRGYTF. The CDR3 DNA follows: TGTGCCAGCAGTTCCTTGCGGGGCTACACCTTC.